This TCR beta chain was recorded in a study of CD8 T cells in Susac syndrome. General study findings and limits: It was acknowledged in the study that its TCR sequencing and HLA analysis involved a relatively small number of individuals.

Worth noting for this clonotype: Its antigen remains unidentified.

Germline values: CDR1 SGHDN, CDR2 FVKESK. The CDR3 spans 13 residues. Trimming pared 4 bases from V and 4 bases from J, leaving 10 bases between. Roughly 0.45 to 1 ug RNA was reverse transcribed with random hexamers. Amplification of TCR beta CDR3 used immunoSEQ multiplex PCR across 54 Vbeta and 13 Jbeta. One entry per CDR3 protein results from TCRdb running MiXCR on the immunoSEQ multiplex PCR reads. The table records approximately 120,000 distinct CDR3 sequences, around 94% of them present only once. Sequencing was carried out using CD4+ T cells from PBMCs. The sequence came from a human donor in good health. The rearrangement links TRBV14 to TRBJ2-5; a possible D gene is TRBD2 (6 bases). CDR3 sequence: CASSPRLGETQYF. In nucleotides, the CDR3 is TGTGCCAGCAGCCCAAGACTAGGAGAGACCCAGTACTTC.